This T cell receptor beta chain is drawn from a study of control samples from healthy donors and cancer patients. Trimming took off 7 bases at V and 7 bases at J, with 14 bases between the two ends. The length of the CDR3 is 13 residues. Germline V CDR1 and CDR2: LNHDA, SQIVND (reference sequence). Assay: immunoSEQ multiplex PCR; the TCRdb copy retains only in-frame clones and omits some. Of around 130,000 clones in the sample, approximately 91% were seen once. The source of this sequence is a man aged 45-60 years in good health. The chain joins TRBV19 to TRBJ1-3, with D unclear. Sequenced sample: blood. DNA for the CDR3: TGTGCCAGTAAGGAACCGAGGAGGAACACCATATATTTT. Residues: CASKEPRRNTIYF.